These T cell receptor beta chains were read from a single sample in a study of OX40 agonist ivuxolimab in advanced cancers. TCRdb keeps only in-frame clones here, not all; method: immunoSEQ multiplex PCR. The sample consists of about 120,000 clones, 80% to 90% of them appearing once. Sequencing used CD4+ or CD8+ T cells sorted from blood, obtained in a trial of the OX40 agonist ivuxolimab. These receptors were collected from an adult with an advanced solid tumor such as melanoma, head and neck, liver or kidney cancer. Each CDR3 is given without its conserved first and last residue. Size tells how often a clone was seen (once, few, many) or the class of an expanded clone, and some rows leave it out.

>TRBJ2-3|TRBV18|.
ASSVTGVGTDTQY
>TRBJ1-6|TRBV7-3|.
ASSSYNEGSPLH
>TRBJ2-6|TRBV18|.
ASSKGSSGANVLT
>TRBJ1-6|TRBV28|few
ASRGTNNSPLH
>TRBJ2-3|TRBV10-3|.
AISSGGPTDTQY
>TRBJ2-7|TRBV7-6|.
ASSLVGGAIYEQY
>TRBJ2-2|TRBV18|.
ASSRGTENTGELF
>TRBJ1-6|TRBV7-2|.
ASSLGQGGYSPLH
>TRBJ1-2|TRBV6-5|.
ASSYSDRFYGYT
>TRBJ1-2|TRBV5-6|.
ASSLRGHGYT
>TRBJ2-5|TRBV2|.
AGNTGQPGETQY
>TRBJ1-2|TRBV18|.
ASSTPDREGYT
>TRBJ2-7|TRBV19|.
ASSLRGGITYEQY
>TRBJ2-7|TRBV2|.
ASSESSPGGSYEQY
>TRBJ2-6|TRBV27|.
ASSLQGSSGANVLT
>TRBJ1-1|TRBV7-2|.
ASRTTMNTEAF
>TRBJ1-1|TRBV7-2|once
ASSLEVASAEAF
>TRBJ1-2|TRBV6-5|.
ASSYSRGRAGYT
>TRBJ2-5|TRBV2|.
ASTPGRRGETQY
>TRBJ2-7|TRBV30|few
AWSTRSTYEQY
>TRBJ1-3|TRBV28|.
ASSFGGIGNTIY
>TRBJ2-3|TRBV6-4|.
ASSMGYTDTQY
>TRBJ1-1|TRBV10-1|.
ASREQMNTEAF
>TRBJ2-5|TRBV10-3|once
AIRGTRQGAAEETQY
>TRBJ1-5|TRBV4-1|.
ASSRGTGVLNQPQH
>TRBJ2-3|TRBV30|.
AWSPPFGKAEGRGTDTQY
>TRBJ2-3|TRBV10-1|.
ASSAGLAAHTQY
>TRBJ1-1|TRBV19|.
ASSIGPVGTEAF
>TRBJ1-6|TRBV10-1|.
ASSPTGFNSPLH
>TRBJ1-1|TRBV28|.
ASSLKDTAF
>TRBJ2-7|TRBV19|.
ASSSQGQEQY
>TRBJ2-7|TRBV7-9|.
ASSSTGFYEQY
>TRBJ1-5|TRBV5-8|.
ASSPRDRPNQPQH
>TRBJ2-2|TRBV9|.
ASSVGRAGTGELF
>TRBJ2-7|TRBV6-1|once
ASSAQGNYEQY
>TRBJ1-1|TRBV7-9|.
ASRASQGQVTEAF
>TRBJ2-6|TRBV9|.
ASSNPAGANVLT
>TRBJ1-5|TRBV19|.
ASRTGQGLQPQH
>TRBJ1-1|TRBV19|.
ASSIGSTGAEAF
>TRBJ2-2|TRBV7-2|.
ASSLTAGGARAGELF
>TRBJ2-2|TRBV6-4|.
ASSASTGELF
>TRBJ2-7|TRBV9|.
ASSATGISSYEQY
>TRBJ2-1|TRBV11-1|.
ASSTGATSREQF
>TRBJ1-1|TRBV19|.
ASSVNQGTTEAF
>TRBJ2-3|TRBV5-6|once
ASKGGRGTDTQY
>TRBJ1-4|TRBV5-1|.
ASSTTGQLDEKLF